These 15 T cell receptor beta chains originate from one sample sequenced in a study of sequential checkpoint blockade in melanoma. Assay used: immunoSEQ multiplex PCR; TCRdb lists only in-frame clones, some missing. The table has about 21,000 clones, 80% to 90% seen once. Treatment described: randomized to nivolumab then ipilimumab (arm A) or the reverse (arm B). The source material was CD8+ T cells sorted from blood (inferred from file names), sampled from a patient given nivolumab and ipilimumab in sequence. The receptors derive from a human donor with melanoma.

This chain connects TRBV5-1 to TRBJ2-5, with 7 bases identical to TRBD2. The CDR3 spans 15 residues. Germline loops: CDR1 SGHRS, CDR2 YFSETQ. With 2 bases clipped from V and 5 bases from J, the junction kept 9 bases outside the gene matches. Here the CDR3 DNA reads TGCGCCAGCAGCTTTACGGGGGGAAGAGCGGAGACCCAGTACTTC. Encoded protein: CASSFTGGRAETQYF. Drawing the rest from reference TRBV5-1 and TRBJ2-5, the complete variable domain is KAGVTQTPRYLIKTRGQQVTLSCSPISGHRSVSWYQQTPGQGLQFLFEYFSETQRNKGNFPGRFSGRQFSNSRSEMNVSTLELGDSALYLCASSFTGGRAETQYFGPGTRLLVL.

V gene TRBV27 combines with J gene TRBJ1-1; D unresolved. This CDR3 contains 13 residues. V was trimmed by 3 bases and J by 3 bases, leaving 8 bases between them. Looked up from germline, CDR1 is MNHEY and CDR2 is SMNVEV (reference sequence). CDR3 DNA sequence: TGTGCCAGCAGTTTTGGTGGCTACACTGAAGCTTTCTTT. As protein: CASSFGGYTEAFF.

The sample holds one count of this clone. The J gene is TRBJ2-5, the V gene TRBV9; 8 bases are shared with TRBD1. V was clipped by 5 bases and J by 9 bases; unmatched bases: 15. Germline CDR1 reads SGDLS; CDR2 reads YYNGEE. This CDR3 spans 15 amino acids. CDR3 sequence reads: CASSFDRGAVGAQYF. The DNA of the CDR3 is TGTGCCAGCAGTTTCGACAGGGGCGCCGTTGGGGCCCAGTACTTC.

This chain connects TRBV30 to TRBJ2-7, with 10 bases fitting TRBD2. This CDR3 comprises 16 residues. J was trimmed by 4 bases and V by 1 base; bases with no gene match: 10. Germline V gene data show CDR1 as GTSNPN and CDR2 as SVGIG (reference sequence). The CDR3 is CAWSAPQREGSYEQYF. The CDR3 DNA follows: TGTGCCTGGAGTGCCCCTCAGCGGGAGGGCTCTTACGAGCAGTACTTC.

The chain has TRBV27 and TRBJ2-1; D possibly corresponds to TRBD2 (5 bases). Germline CDR1 and CDR2: MNHEY and SMNVEV (reference sequence). V lost 5 bases, J lost 0 bases, and 14 bases lay in between. This CDR3 has 16 amino acids. CDR3 region: CASSPTEAASYNEQFF. The CDR3 nucleotides read TGTGCCAGCAGTCCAACTGAAGCGGCCTCCTACAATGAGCAGTTCTTC.

This chain links TRBV27 with TRBJ2-3; a weak D match, TRBD2 (6 bases). Germline V gene lookup returns CDR1 MNHEY and CDR2 SMNVEV (reference sequence). Trimming cost V 5 bases and J 4 bases, with 19 bases left between them. The CDR3 loop spans 16 amino acids. The CDR3 region is CASSLLAWEISDTQYF. CDR3 DNA: TGTGCCAGCAGTCTGCTAGCGTGGGAGATCTCAGATACGCAGTATTTT.

The chain uses TRBV7-8 and TRBJ2-7, with 7 bases aligning to TRBD1. J gave up 2 bases and V 1 base, and 8 bases lay outside the gene matches. The V gene's germline CDR1 is SGHVS and CDR2 FQNEAQ. The CDR3 covers 16 residues. CDR3 nucleotide sequence: TGTGCCAGCAGCTTAGGCTTAACAGGGGATCCCTACGAGCAGTACTTC. It specifies CASSLGLTGDPYEQYF.

The chain recombines TRBV30 with TRBJ2-1; 7 bases match TRBD1. The trim removed 0 bases at V and 10 bases at J, leaving 9 bases unmatched. The CDR3 covers 14 residues. Germline CDR1 GTSNPN, CDR2 SVGIG (reference sequence). CDR3 in amino acids: CAWSVMAGGSEQFF. The CDR3 bases are TGTGCCTGGAGTGTAATGGCAGGGGGTAGCGAGCAGTTCTTC. The entire variable domain, with the rest obtained from reference TRBV30 and TRBJ2-1, is as follows: SQTIHQWPATLVQPVGSPLSLECTVEGTSNPNLYWYRQAAGRGLQLLFYSVGIGQISSEVPQNLSASRPQDRQFILSSKKLLLSDSGFYLCAWSVMAGGSEQFFGPGTRLTVL.

This clone has just one count. The chain joins TRBV27 to TRBJ2-7; 8 bases agree with TRBD1. The CDR3 length is 14 residues. Germline V gene data show CDR1 as MNHEY and CDR2 as SMNVEV (reference sequence). J gave up 2 bases and V 2 bases, and 2 bases lay outside the gene matches. In DNA, the CDR3 is TGTGCCAGCAGTTTAGCCAGGGGGCCCTACGAGCAGTACTTC. It yields the protein CASSLARGPYEQYF.

The CDR3, as DNA: TGCGCCAGCAGCCGTACCAGGACAGGGTATGGAAACACCATATATTTT. It specifies CASSRTRTGYGNTIYF. The rearrangement links TRBV4-3 to TRBJ1-3, with TRBD1 matching 8 bases. This CDR3 is built from 16 residues. Germline V CDR1 and CDR2: LGHNA, YSLEER. Trimming cost V 4 bases and J 3 bases; bases outside gene matches: 8.

This clone was recorded once. The rearrangement links TRBV4-3 to TRBJ2-1; D is perhaps TRBD2 (5 bases). The CDR3 contains 15 residues. Trimming cost V 4 bases and J 2 bases, with 12 bases left between them. CDR1 and CDR2 from the germline V gene are LGHNA and YSLEER. The CDR3 here is CASSLNPGTYNEQFF. As DNA, the CDR3 is TGCGCCAGCAGCCTTAATCCGGGGACCTACAATGAGCAGTTCTTC.

This chain connects TRBV25-1 to TRBJ1-5; D uncertain. The CDR3 has 14 residues. Germline CDR1 and CDR2: MGHDK and SYGVNS. V lost 5 bases and J 3 bases, leaving 11 bases between the germline ends. The CDR3 loop reads CASSFSGNNQPQHF. The CDR3 nucleotides read TGTGCCAGCAGTTTCTCGGGGAACAATCAGCCCCAGCATTTT.

This clone was detected only once. The chain carries TRBV4-1 and TRBJ1-5, with D possibly being TRBD1 (5 bases). This CDR3 contains 15 residues. From germline, CDR1 is MGHRA and CDR2 YSYEKL. V was pared by 0 bases and J by 6 bases, with 12 bases between. The CDR3 is CASSQDGRASQPQHF. CDR3 in DNA: TGCGCCAGCAGCCAAGATGGCAGGGCGAGTCAGCCCCAGCATTTT.

The chain carries TRBV28 and TRBJ2-7, with TRBD1 matching over 8 bases. Germline V CDR1 and CDR2: MDHEN, SYDVKM. The trim removed 3 bases at V and 2 bases at J, leaving 9 bases unmatched. The CDR3 runs 16 residues. The CDR3, as DNA: TGTGCCAGCAGTTTCCCGTCCTCAGGGGGCCCCTACGAGCAGTACTTC. Its protein is CASSFPSSGGPYEQYF.

CDR3 in DNA: TGTGCCAGCAGCCCTCCGGGGAGCGGAGCAATCTACGAGCAGTACTTC. This translates into CASSPPGSGAIYEQYF. The chain joins TRBV27 to TRBJ2-7, with D tentatively TRBD2 (5 bases). The germline V gene encodes CDR1 MNHEY and CDR2 SMNVEV (reference sequence). Deletions cut 6 bases from V and 3 bases from J, with 21 bases between. CDR3 length equals 16 residues.